Here is one T cell receptor beta chain with its context. CDR1 is SGHDT and CDR2 is YYEEEE in the germline V gene. Trimming removed 3 bases from V and 5 bases from J; junction bases left unmatched: 0. The CDR3 is 12 residues long. The source of the sample is a study of T cell changes during pregnancy in multiple sclerosis. Clones were read by immunoSEQ multiplex PCR, and TCRdb kept only the in-frame ones, dropping some. Here the sample spans approximately 14,000 clones, approximately 93% being singletons. Sequenced here: peripheral blood, sampled in the second trimester of pregnancy. The TCR was taken from a female donor in good health, enrolled as a control in a pregnancy study. V is TRBV5-6 and J is TRBJ2-7; 9 bases are shared with TRBD1. The CDR3 DNA reads as TGTGCCAGCAGCTGGGACAGGGACGAGCAGTACTTC. It specifies CASSWDRDEQYF.